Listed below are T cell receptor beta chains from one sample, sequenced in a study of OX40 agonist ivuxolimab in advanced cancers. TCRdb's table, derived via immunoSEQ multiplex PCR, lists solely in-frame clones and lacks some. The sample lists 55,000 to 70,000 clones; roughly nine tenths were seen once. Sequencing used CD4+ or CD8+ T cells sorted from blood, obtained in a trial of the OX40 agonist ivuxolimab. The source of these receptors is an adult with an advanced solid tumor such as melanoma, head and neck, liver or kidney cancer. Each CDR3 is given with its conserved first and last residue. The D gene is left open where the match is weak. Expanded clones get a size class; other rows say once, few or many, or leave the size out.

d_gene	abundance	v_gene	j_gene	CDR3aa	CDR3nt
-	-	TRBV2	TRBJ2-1	CASGTDANEQFF	TGTGCCAGCGGAACGGACGCCAATGAGCAGTTCTTC
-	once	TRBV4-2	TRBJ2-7	CASSQGITVYEQYF	TGTGCCAGCAGCCAAGGGATTACAGTATACGAGCAGTACTTC
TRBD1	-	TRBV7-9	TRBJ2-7	CASSYPTGVTYEQYF	TGTGCCAGCAGCTACCCCACAGGGGTCACCTACGAGCAGTACTTC
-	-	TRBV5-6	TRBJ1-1	CASSFAGDTEAFF	TGTGCCAGCAGCTTTGCCGGGGACACTGAAGCTTTCTTT
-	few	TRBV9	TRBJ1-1	CASSVDVNTEAFF	TGTGCCAGCAGCGTAGACGTGAACACTGAAGCTTTCTTT
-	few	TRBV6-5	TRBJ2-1	CASSLNDIYNEQFF	TGTGCCAGCAGTCTAAACGACATCTACAATGAGCAGTTCTTC
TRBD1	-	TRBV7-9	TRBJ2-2	CASSPRDRGPTGELFF	TGTGCCAGCAGCCCCCGGGACAGGGGGCCAACCGGGGAGCTGTTTTTT
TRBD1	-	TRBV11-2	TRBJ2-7	CASSAGTGGPSFEQYF	TGTGCCAGCAGCGCCGGAACAGGGGGCCCTTCCTTCGAGCAGTACTTC
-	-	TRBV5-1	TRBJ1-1	CASSDSAPLNTEAFF	TGCGCCAGCAGCGACAGCGCCCCTTTGAACACTGAAGCTTTCTTT
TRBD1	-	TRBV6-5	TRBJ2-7	CASSSGTVAGYEQYF	TGTGCCAGCAGTTCCGGGACAGTCGCAGGCTACGAGCAGTACTTC
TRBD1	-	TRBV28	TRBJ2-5	CASSPTKGAHQETQYF	TGTGCCAGCAGCCCCACGAAGGGGGCCCATCAAGAGACCCAGTACTTC
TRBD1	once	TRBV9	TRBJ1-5	CASSGQGFGNQPQHF	TGTGCCAGCAGCGGACAGGGGTTCGGGAATCAGCCCCAGCATTTT
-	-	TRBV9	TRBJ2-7	CASSAPEGGSSSEQYF	TGTGCCAGCAGCGCCCCCGAGGGGGGATCTTCGTCGGAGCAGTACTTC
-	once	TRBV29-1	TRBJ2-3	CSPLKDTQYF	TGCAGCCCTCTAAAAGATACGCAGTATTTT
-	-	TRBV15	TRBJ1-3	CATSPEEWEDGNTIYF	TGTGCCACCAGCCCAGAGGAATGGGAAGATGGAAACACCATATATTTT
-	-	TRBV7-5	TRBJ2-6	CARTPWCRQSRANVLTF	TGTGCCAGAACCCCGTGGTGTAGACAAAGTCGGGCCAACGTCCTGACTTTC
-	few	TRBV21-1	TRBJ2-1	CASRPTGSRDEQFF	TGTGCCAGCAGGCCCACAGGGTCTAGGGATGAGCAGTTCTTC
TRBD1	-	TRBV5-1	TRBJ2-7	CASSFRTGDEQYF	TGCGCCAGCAGCTTTAGGACAGGCGACGAGCAGTACTTC
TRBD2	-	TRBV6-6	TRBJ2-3	CASSFPGLSSGASPYF	TGTGCCAGCAGTTTCCCTGGCCTCTCTAGCGGGGCCTCCCCGTATTTT
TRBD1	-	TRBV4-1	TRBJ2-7	CASSQEEGQGLGEQYF	TGCGCCAGCAGCCAAGAGGAGGGACAGGGCCTCGGCGAGCAGTACTTC
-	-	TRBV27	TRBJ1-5	CASSLTPYSNQPQHF	TGTGCCAGCAGTTTAACGCCGTATAGCAATCAGCCCCAGCATTTT
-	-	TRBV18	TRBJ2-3	CASSPPADTQYF	TGTGCCAGCTCACCACCTGCAGATACGCAGTATTTT
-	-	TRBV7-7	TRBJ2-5	CASRGGTETQYF	TGTGCCAGCCGAGGGGGTACAGAGACCCAGTACTTC
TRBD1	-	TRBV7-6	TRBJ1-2	CASSDGTDYGYTF	TGTGCCAGCAGCGATGGGACAGACTATGGCTACACCTTC
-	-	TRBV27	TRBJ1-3	CASSLSGLSLRNTIYF	TGTGCCAGCAGTTTATCAGGACTGAGTCTACGGAACACCATATATTTT
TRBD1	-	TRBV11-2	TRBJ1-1	CASSLVLNGQGSEAFF	TGTGCCAGCAGCTTAGTTCTTAACGGACAGGGCTCTGAAGCTTTCTTT
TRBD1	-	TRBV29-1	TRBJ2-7	CSVGPGTGDYEQYF	TGCAGCGTTGGGCCCGGGACAGGGGATTACGAGCAGTACTTC
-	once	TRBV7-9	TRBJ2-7	CASSLVAVPYEQYF	TGTGCCAGCAGCTTAGTGGCAGTTCCCTACGAGCAGTACTTC
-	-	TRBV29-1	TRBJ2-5	CSVDPGSGQGQETQYF	TGCAGCGTTGACCCCGGTTCCGGGCAGGGACAAGAGACCCAGTACTTC
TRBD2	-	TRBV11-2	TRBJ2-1	CASSRSGGELYNEQFF	TGTGCCAGCAGCCGTAGCGGGGGGGAGCTCTACAATGAGCAGTTCTTC
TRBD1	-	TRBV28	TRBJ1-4	CASSPRGPNEKLFF	TGTGCCAGCAGTCCCAGGGGGCCTAATGAAAAACTGTTTTTT
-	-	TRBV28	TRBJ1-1	CASTPVGTPLNTEAFF	TGTGCCAGCACCCCAGTCGGGACTCCCTTGAACACTGAAGCTTTCTTT
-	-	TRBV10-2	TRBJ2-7	CASSESGRLSSYEQYF	TGCGCCAGCAGTGAGTCAGGACGGCTCAGCTCCTACGAGCAGTACTTC
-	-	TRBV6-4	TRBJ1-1	CASSEQGNTEAFF	TGTGCCAGCAGTGAACAGGGGAACACTGAAGCTTTCTTT
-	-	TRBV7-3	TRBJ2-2	CASSSTGPGELFF	TGTGCCAGCAGCTCAACAGGGCCCGGGGAGCTGTTTTTT
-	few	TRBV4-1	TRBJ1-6	CASSLDRNSPLHF	TGCGCCAGCAGCCTAGACCGTAATTCACCCCTCCACTTT
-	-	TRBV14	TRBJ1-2	CASSPGTHYTF	TGTGCCAGCAGCCCCGGGACCCACTACACCTTC
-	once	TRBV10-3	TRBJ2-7	CAISAWTVYEQYF	TGTGCCATCAGTGCGTGGACTGTTTACGAGCAGTACTTC
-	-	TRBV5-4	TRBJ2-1	CASSWRGRDNEQFF	TGTGCCAGCAGCTGGAGGGGGAGGGACAATGAGCAGTTCTTC
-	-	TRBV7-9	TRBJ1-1	CASSLPPTNTEAFF	TGTGCCAGCAGCTTACCGCCCACCAACACTGAAGCTTTCTTT
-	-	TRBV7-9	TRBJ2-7	CASSAAYEQYF	TGTGCCAGCAGCGCGGCCTACGAGCAGTACTTC
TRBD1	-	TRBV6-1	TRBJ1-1	CASTRDRATEAFF	TGTGCCAGCACCCGGGACAGGGCCACTGAAGCTTTCTTT
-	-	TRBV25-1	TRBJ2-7	CASSEQGIYEQYF	TGTGCCAGCAGTGAACAGGGAATTTACGAGCAGTACTTC
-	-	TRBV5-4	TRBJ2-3	CASSSIQDTQYF	TGTGCCAGCAGCTCTATCCAGGATACGCAGTATTTT
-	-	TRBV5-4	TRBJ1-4	CASSLGDSLGVGKLFF	TGTGCCAGCAGCTTGGGGGACTCTTTGGGAGTCGGAAAACTGTTTTTT
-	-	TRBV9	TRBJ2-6	CASSSGANVLTF	TGTGCCAGCAGTTCTGGGGCCAACGTCCTGACTTTC
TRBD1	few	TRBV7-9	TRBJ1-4	CASSQGTGDEKLFF	TGTGCCAGCAGCCAAGGGACAGGGGATGAAAAACTGTTTTTT
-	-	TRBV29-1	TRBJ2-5	CSVEEETQYF	TGCAGCGTTGAGGAAGAGACCCAGTACTTC
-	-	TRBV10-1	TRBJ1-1	CASSEYRSMNTEAFF	TGCGCCAGCAGTGAGTACAGATCGATGAACACTGAAGCTTTCTTT
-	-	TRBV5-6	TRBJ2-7	CASSTAVRTEQYF	TGTGCCAGCAGCACGGCTGTCAGGACCGAGCAGTACTTC
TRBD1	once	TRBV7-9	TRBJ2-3	CASSGTGGSDTQYF	TGTGCCAGTTCCGGGACAGGGGGCTCAGATACGCAGTATTTT
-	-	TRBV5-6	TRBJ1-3	CASSLGRVISGNTIYF	TGTGCCAGCAGCTTGGGACGCGTGATCTCTGGAAACACCATATATTTT